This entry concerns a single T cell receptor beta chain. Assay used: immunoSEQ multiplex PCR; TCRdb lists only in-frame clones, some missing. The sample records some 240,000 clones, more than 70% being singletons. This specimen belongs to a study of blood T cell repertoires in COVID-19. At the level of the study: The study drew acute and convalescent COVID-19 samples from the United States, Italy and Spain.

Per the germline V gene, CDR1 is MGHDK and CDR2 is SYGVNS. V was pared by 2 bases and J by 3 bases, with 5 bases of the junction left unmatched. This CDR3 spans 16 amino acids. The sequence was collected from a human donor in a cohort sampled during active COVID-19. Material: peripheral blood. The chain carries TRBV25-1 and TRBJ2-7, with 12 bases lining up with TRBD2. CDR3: CASSELTGLAGYEQYF. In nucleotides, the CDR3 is TGTGCCAGCAGTGAACTCACGGGACTAGCGGGCTACGAGCAGTACTTC.